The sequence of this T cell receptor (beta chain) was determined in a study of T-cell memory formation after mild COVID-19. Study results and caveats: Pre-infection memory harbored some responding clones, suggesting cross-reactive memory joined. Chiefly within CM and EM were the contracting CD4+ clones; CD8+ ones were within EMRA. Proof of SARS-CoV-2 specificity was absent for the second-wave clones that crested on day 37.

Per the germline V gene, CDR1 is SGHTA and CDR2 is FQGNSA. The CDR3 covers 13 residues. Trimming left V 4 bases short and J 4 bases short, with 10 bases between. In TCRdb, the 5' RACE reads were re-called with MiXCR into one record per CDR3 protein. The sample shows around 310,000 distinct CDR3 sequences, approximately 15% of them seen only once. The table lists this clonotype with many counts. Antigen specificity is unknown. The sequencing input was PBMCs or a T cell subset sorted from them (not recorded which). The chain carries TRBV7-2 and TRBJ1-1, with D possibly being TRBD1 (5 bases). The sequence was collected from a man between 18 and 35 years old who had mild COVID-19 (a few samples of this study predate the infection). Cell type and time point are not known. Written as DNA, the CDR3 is TGTGCCAGCAGCTCGGGGGGGGGCACTGAAGCTTTCTTT. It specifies CASSSGGGTEAFF.